This entry lists 19 T cell receptor beta chains sequenced from one sample in a study of T cell clonality in common variable immunodeficiency. Study results and limitations: Reportedly, TCR beta sequences from common variable immunodeficiency showed fewer deletions and N-nucleotide insertions.

Their antigens are not known. Clones were sequenced by immunoSEQ multiplex PCR, and TCRdb holds only the in-frame ones, with some missing. The table lists more than 7,000 clones, with no singletons. The sequenced sample was peripheral blood mononuclear cells. These receptors all stem from a human donor with common variable immunodeficiency.

This clone was picked up a small number of times. The read is 3 residues too short to cover the CDR3 end, so that end is filled in from the germline J gene. V usage is TRBV5-5 and J usage is TRBJ2-5; D is perhaps TRBD2 (6 bases). The CDR3 is 14 amino acids. Trimming stripped 5 bases from V and 1 base from J, with 12 bases between. Germline V gene lookup returns CDR1 SGHKS and CDR2 YYEKEE (reference sequence). The CDR3 bases that were read are TGTGCCAGCAGTCCGACTAGACGCCAAGAGACC. Encoded protein: CASSPTRRQET. The full-length CDR3 reads as CASSPTRRQETQYF.

This clone has a handful of counts. The read comes to an end 3 residues before the CDR3 does, leaving the germline J gene to fill in the end. The genes are TRBV2 and TRBJ1-2, with no clear D. Germline values: CDR1 SNHLY, CDR2 FYNNEI. CDR3 length: 12 residues. The ends were cut back, 9 bases at V and 5 bases at J, with 13 bases in the middle. The part of the CDR3 DNA that was read is TGTGCCAGAGGCGGTCGACCTTATGGC. Residues: CARGGRPYG. The complete CDR3 sequence is CARGGRPYGYTF.

This clone was recorded a few times. The DNA ends 3 residues before the CDR3 does, and the rest of the CDR3 is filled in from the germline J gene. V and J are TRBV2 and TRBJ1-1; tentatively, D is TRBD1 (6 bases). From germline, CDR1 is SNHLY and CDR2 FYNNEI. Trimming shortened V by 2 bases and J by 1 base, and 14 bases separated the two germline ends. This CDR3 is 16 amino acids long. The CDR3 spells CASSELGDIANTEAFF. The sequenced CDR3 bases are TGTGCCAGCAGTGAATTAGGGGACATTGCGAACACTGAA.

The chain's CDR3 is CASSPPRSTGELFF. The covered CDR3 bases are TGTGCCAGCTCACCACCCCGTTCCACCGGGGAG. This chain joins TRBV18 and TRBJ2-2; the D is unclear. The read gets to within 3 residues of the CDR3 end, and the germline J gene fills in the rest. Looked up from germline, CDR1 is KGHSH and CDR2 is LQKENI. The CDR3 loop spans 14 amino acids. The germline V and J ends were trimmed by 0 bases and 4 bases, with 6 bases remaining between them.

This clone turned up a few times. The CDR3 end lies 3 residues beyond the end of the read and is filled in from the germline J gene. This rearrangement joins TRBV7-2 to TRBJ1-2, with 7 positions matching TRBD1. CDR1 and CDR2 (germline): SGHTA, FQGNSA. The CDR3 is made up of 15 amino acids. Here the CDR3 reads CASSKDREVHTGYTF. The CDR3 DNA, read in part, is TGTGCCAGCAGCAAAGACAGGGAGGTACATACGGGC. Looking up the rest from reference TRBV7-2 and TRBJ1-2 gives the full variable domain: GAGVSQSPSNKVTEKGKDVELRCDPISGHTALYWYRQSLGQGLEFLIYFQGNSAPDKSGLPSDRFSAERTGGSVSTLTIQRTQQEDSAVYLCASSKDREVHTGYTFGSGTRLTVV.

This clone was counted only a few times. The read stops 3 residues short of the end of the CDR3; the missing end is completed from the germline J gene. This chain links TRBV7-8 with TRBJ2-1, with TRBD2 identical over 11 bases. The trim removed 3 bases at V and 6 bases at J, leaving 10 bases unmatched. Germline values: CDR1 SGHVS, CDR2 FQNEAQ. This CDR3 is 17 amino acids long. The CDR3 sequence: CASSFRTSGSVGNEQFF. CDR3 DNA (partial): TGTGCCAGCAGCTTCAGAACTAGCGGGAGCGTCGGCAATGAG.

In regard to this clone: The DNA ends 3 residues before the CDR3 does, and the rest of the CDR3 is filled in from the germline J gene. The genes are TRBV18 and TRBJ1-6, with 7 positions matching TRBD1. Germline V gives CDR1 KGHSH, CDR2 LQKENI. V was pared by 0 bases and J by 10 bases, with 6 bases of the junction left unmatched. This CDR3 is built from 15 residues. The sequenced CDR3 bases are TGTGCCAGCTCACCACCGACAGGGACAAAGTCACCC. Translated, it gives CASSPPTGTKSP. The complete CDR3 sequence is CASSPPTGTKSPLHF.

This clone has more than one count but fewer than ten. The read terminates 3 residues before the CDR3 end, so the remaining end is supplied by the germline J gene. The chain combines TRBV29-1 with TRBJ2-7; D uncertain. V lost 3 bases and J 3 bases, leaving 9 bases between the germline ends. From germline, CDR1 is SQVTM and CDR2 ANQGSEA. The CDR3 length is 12 residues. The covered CDR3 bases are TGCAGCGTTGAGCTAGAACTCTACGAG. This codes for CSVELELYE. The CDR3 in full is CSVELELYEQYF.

Concerning this clone: The read gets to within 3 residues of the CDR3 end, and the germline J gene fills in the rest. The chain combines TRBV7-9 with TRBJ1-1; a weak D match, TRBD1 (6 bases). This CDR3 has 14 amino acids. Germline V gene sequence: CDR1 SEHNR, CDR2 FQNEAQ (reference sequence). V gave up 4 bases and J gave up 6 bases, with 15 bases separating them. The sequenced CDR3 bases are TGTGCCAGCAGCTCAACACAGGGTCTCCCTGAA. It specifies CASSSTQGLPE. The complete CDR3 reads CASSSTQGLPEAFF.

This clone occurred a few times. The missing CDR3 end, 3 residues past where the read stops, is filled in from the germline J gene. This chain joins TRBV20-1 and TRBJ2-1; D uncertain. The CDR3 loop spans 13 amino acids. Trimming stripped 0 bases from V and 7 bases from J, with 10 bases between. CDR1 DFQATT and CDR2 SNEGSKA come from the germline V gene (reference sequence). The CDR3 region is CSARDSGRNEQFF. The CDR3 bases that were read are TGCAGTGCTAGAGATTCAGGCCGGAATGAG.

In its sample, this clone was seen a few times. The read halts 3 residues ahead of the CDR3 end, with the missing end drawn from the germline J gene. This sequence joins TRBV18 and TRBJ2-1; 7 nucleotides match TRBD1. J was trimmed by 7 bases and V by 6 bases; bases with no gene match: 6. CDR3 length: 13 amino acids. Germline-derived CDR1 and CDR2 are KGHSH and LQKENI. Incomplete CDR3 DNA: TGTGCCAGCTCTAAGGGACAGAATAATGAG. Its translation is CASSKGQNNE. In full, the CDR3 is CASSKGQNNEQFF.

In regard to this clone: The CDR3 end is not reached by the read, which stops 3 residues before it; the germline J gene fills it in. The chain employs TRBV18 and TRBJ2-5, with no clear D. Germline lookup yields CDR1 KGHSH and CDR2 LQKENI. Trimming left V 6 bases short and J 5 bases short, with 10 bases between. This CDR3 has 12 residues. This CDR3 reads CASSSQRETQYF. The sequenced part of the CDR3 DNA is TGTGCCAGCTCGTCACAAAGGGAGACC. The full variable domain, with the rest looked up from reference TRBV18 and TRBJ2-5, is NAGVMQNPRHLVRRRGQEARLRCSPMKGHSHVYWYRQLPEEGLKFMVYLQKENIIDESGMPKERFSAEFPKEGPSILRIQQVVRGDSAAYFCASSSQRETQYFGPGTRLLVL.

This clone is labeled medium-sized (0.01 to 0.1%). The read ends 3 residues before the CDR3 terminus; that terminus is restored from the germline J gene. The gene calls are TRBV29-1 and TRBJ1-1; the D gene is possibly TRBD1 (6 bases). Deletions cut 4 bases from V and 3 bases from J, with 9 bases between. Germline V gene data show CDR1 as SQVTM and CDR2 as ANQGSEA. The CDR3 consists of 12 residues. The part of the CDR3 DNA that was read is TGCAGCGTTGCCGGACAGCACACTGAA. It encodes CSVAGQHTE. The whole CDR3 reads CSVAGQHTEAFF.

This clone has more than one count but fewer than ten. The read gets to within 3 residues of the CDR3 end, and the germline J gene fills in the rest. The chain carries TRBV19 and TRBJ2-7, with D perhaps TRBD1 (5 bases). V was shortened by 4 bases and J by 4 bases, with 17 bases between the two germline ends. Per germline, CDR1 LNHDA and CDR2 SQIVND (reference sequence). CDR3 size: 15 residues. Partial CDR3 DNA: TGTGCCAGTAGTACAGGGCCCTCGGTAGTTTACGAG. Translated: CASSTGPSVVYE. The CDR3 in its entirety is CASSTGPSVVYEQYF.

This clone turned up a few times. Sequencing ends 3 residues short of the CDR3 end; the germline J gene provides the rest. The chain joins TRBV6-2 or TRBV6-3 to TRBJ2-7; tentatively, D is TRBD1 (6 bases). CDR1 and CDR2 (germline): MNHEY, SVGEGT. Trimming cost V 7 bases and J 2 bases, with 21 bases left between them. The CDR3 is 16 residues long. The part of the CDR3 DNA that was read is TGTGCCAGCACCAAGGGGGATCGGCGTCTTCCCTACGAG. Its protein is CASTKGDRRLPYE. The complete CDR3 sequence is CASTKGDRRLPYEQYF.

As regards this clone: The sequenced fragment ends 3 residues before the CDR3 boundary, so the rest is inferred from the germline J gene. V is TRBV7-9 and J is TRBJ1-2; D perhaps matches TRBD1 (6 bases). Trimming removed 6 bases at V and 6 bases at J, with 20 bases between. The germline V gene encodes CDR1 SEHNR and CDR2 FQNEAQ (reference sequence). This CDR3 is built from 15 residues. CDR3 residues: CASRWGGAIFHGYTF. Partial CDR3 DNA: TGTGCCAGCAGGTGGGGGGGGGCGATATTCCATGGC.

This clone was found a few times. The junction differs from germline at one of its ends, possibly a read error. The sequenced CDR3 bases are TGTGCTAGCAGCTTAAGGACTAGCGGGAGTGCTGAG. This translates into CASSLRTSGSAE. The full CDR3 protein reads CASSLRTSGSAEQFF. V gene TRBV7-7 combines with J gene TRBJ2-1; 13 bases map to TRBD2. The CDR3 end falls 3 residues outside the read, so it is completed with the germline J gene. This CDR3 is built from 15 residues. CDR1 is SSHAT, CDR2 FNYEAQ, per germline (reference sequence). Together with reference TRBV7-7 and TRBJ2-1, the CDR3 gives the full variable domain: GAGVSQSPRYKVTKRGQDVTLRCDPISSHATLYWYQQALGQGPEFLTYFNYEAQPDKSGLPSDRFSAERPEGSISTLTIQRTEQRDSAMYRCASSLRTSGSAEQFFGPGTRLTVL.

CDR3: CASSYTDLNEQFF. The DNA read from the CDR3 is TGTGCCAGCAGCTACACAGACCTGAATGAG. The V call is TRBV6-2 or TRBV6-3, the J call TRBJ2-1; D unresolved. Sequencing ends 3 residues short of the CDR3 end; the germline J gene provides the rest. The germline V and J ends were trimmed by 6 bases and 7 bases, with 13 bases remaining between them. This CDR3 is 13 amino acids long. Germline CDR1 and CDR2: MNHEY and SVGEGT.

Worth noting for this clone: The observed sequence ends 3 residues before the CDR3 terminus, with the missing tail filled in from the germline J gene. The chain links TRBV19 to TRBJ2-5, with no clear D. The V gene lost 5 bases and the J gene lost 1 base, with 8 bases spanning the gap. The CDR3 runs to 13 residues. Germline V gene lookup returns CDR1 LNHDA and CDR2 SQIVND (reference sequence). The sequenced CDR3 bases are TGTGCCAGTAGTGGCAGTATCCAAGAGACC. It yields the protein CASSGSIQET. The full CDR3 protein is CASSGSIQETQYF.